The TCR beta chain under discussion was sequenced for a study of blood T cell repertoires in COVID-19. Study-wide context: The United States, Italy and Spain were the sources of the acute and convalescent COVID-19 samples.

Germline CDR1 SGHDN, CDR2 FVKESK. Trimming shortened V by 2 bases and J by 0 bases, and 7 bases separated the two germline ends. The CDR3 has 15 amino acids. In the authors' workflow: The authors estimated nucleated cell counts from reference gene primer amplification. Clones were read by immunoSEQ multiplex PCR, and TCRdb kept only the in-frame ones, dropping some. D and trimming were read from the DNA, whereas the V and J calls and clone size are those reported in that table. The profile covers 55,000 to 65,000 clones, with around 92% appearing a single time and around 9.4% taken by the ten largest.

Sequencing was done on a sample of peripheral blood. The chain employs TRBV14 and TRBJ2-2; D is uncertain. The sequence was obtained from a human donor in a cohort sampled during active COVID-19. The CDR3 nucleotides are TGTGCCAGCAGCCAACTCTCTTCGAACACCGGGGAGCTGTTTTTT. This gives the protein CASSQLSSNTGELFF. Based on the CDR3 plus reference TRBV14 and TRBJ2-2, the full variable domain is EAGVTQFPSHSVIEKGQTVTLRCDPISGHDNLYWYRRVMGKEIKFLLHFVKESKQDESGMPNNRFLAERTGGTYSTLKVQPAELEDSGVYFCASSQLSSNTGELFFGEGSRLTVL.